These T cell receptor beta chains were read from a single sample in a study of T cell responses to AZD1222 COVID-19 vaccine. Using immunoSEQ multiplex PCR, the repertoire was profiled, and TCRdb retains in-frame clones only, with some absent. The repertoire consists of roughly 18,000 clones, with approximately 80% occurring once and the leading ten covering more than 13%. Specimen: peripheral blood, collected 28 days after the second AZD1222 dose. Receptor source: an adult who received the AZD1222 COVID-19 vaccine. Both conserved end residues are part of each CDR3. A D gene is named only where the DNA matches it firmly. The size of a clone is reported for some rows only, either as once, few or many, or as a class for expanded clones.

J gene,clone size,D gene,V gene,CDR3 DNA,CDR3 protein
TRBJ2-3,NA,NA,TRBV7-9,TGTGCCAGCAGCTTCGGGGACGGTCTAGGGAATACGCAGTATTTT,CASSFGDGLGNTQYF
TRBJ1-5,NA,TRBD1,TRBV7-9,TGTGCCAGCAGCTTGACAGGGGGGAGCAATCAGCCCCAGCATTTT,CASSLTGGSNQPQHF
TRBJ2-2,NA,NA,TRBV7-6,TGTGCCAGCAGCCCACCTGGGATTAACACCGGGGAGCTGTTTTTT,CASSPPGINTGELFF
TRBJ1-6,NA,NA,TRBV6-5,TGTGCCAGCAGTTACTCGAGTGGTAGGAATTCACCCCTCCACTTT,CASSYSSGRNSPLHF
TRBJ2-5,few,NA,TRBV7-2,TGTGCCAGCAGCTTAGATTCGAGCGTCGGTACCCAGTACTTC,CASSLDSSVGTQYF
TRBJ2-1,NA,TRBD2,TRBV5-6,TGTGCCAGCAGCTTGCCGGGGGGGCCGGGGAATGAGCAGTTCTTC,CASSLPGGPGNEQFF
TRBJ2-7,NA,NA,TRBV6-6,TGTGCCAGCAGTTACAGTGGGGGGGGCAACTACGAGCAGTACTTC,CASSYSGGGNYEQYF
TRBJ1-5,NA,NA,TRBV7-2,TGTGCCAGCAGCTTAGCAGGGCCCAGCAATCAGCCCCAGCATTTT,CASSLAGPSNQPQHF
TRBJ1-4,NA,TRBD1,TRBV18,TGTGCCAGCTCACCCCGGGACAGTGAAAAACTGTTTTTT,CASSPRDSEKLFF
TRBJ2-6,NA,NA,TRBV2,TGTGCCAGCAGTGTGCAGACAGGCCGCTCTGGGGCCAACGTCCTGACTTTC,CASSVQTGRSGANVLTF
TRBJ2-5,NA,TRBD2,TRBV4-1,TGCGCCAGCGCGAAAGCGGGAGCGGGGGGACAAGAGACCCAGTACTTC,CASAKAGAGGQETQYF
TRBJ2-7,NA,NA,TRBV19,TGTGCCAGTAGTACGACACTCATGGTCCTCAACGAGCAGTACTTC,CASSTTLMVLNEQYF
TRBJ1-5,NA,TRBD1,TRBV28,TGTGCCGGCGGACAGGGGATCGATCAGCCCCAGCATTTT,CAGGQGIDQPQHF
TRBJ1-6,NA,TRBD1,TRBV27,TGTGCCAGCTATGACCAGGGGGCCGATTCACCCCTCCACTTT,CASYDQGADSPLHF
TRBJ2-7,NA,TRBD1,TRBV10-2,TGCGCCAGCAGTGCCCCGGGACAGGGCTCCTACGAGCAGTACTTC,CASSAPGQGSYEQYF
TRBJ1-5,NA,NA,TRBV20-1,TGCAGTGCTCGTGGGGCTACTTATAGCAATCAGCCCCAGCATTTT,CSARGATYSNQPQHF
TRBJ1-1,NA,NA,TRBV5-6,TGTGCCAGCATCTGGAGGGGATATAACACTGAAGCTTTCTTT,CASIWRGYNTEAFF
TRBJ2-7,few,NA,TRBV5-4,TGTGCCAGCAGCTTGAGCGCCGACACCACCTACGAGCAGTACTTC,CASSLSADTTYEQYF
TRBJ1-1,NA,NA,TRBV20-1,TGCAGTGCTAGCGGGAACACTGAAGCTTTCTTT,CSASGNTEAFF
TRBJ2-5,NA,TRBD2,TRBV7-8,TGTGCCAGCAGCTCAGTAGCGGGGGGGGTTAAGGTTCAGTACTTC,CASSSVAGGVKVQYF
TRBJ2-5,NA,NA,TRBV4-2,TGTGCCAGCAGCCAACCGGGCTTGGGCTACGGAGAGACCCAGTACTTC,CASSQPGLGYGETQYF
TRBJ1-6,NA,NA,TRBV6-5,TGTGCCAGCAGTTGGACATCTCATAATTCACCCCTCCACTTT,CASSWTSHNSPLHF
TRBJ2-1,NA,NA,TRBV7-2,TGTGCCAGCAGCTTAGTGACAGACAATGAGCAGTTCTTC,CASSLVTDNEQFF
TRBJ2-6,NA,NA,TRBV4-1,TGCGCCAGCAGCCAAGTCTGGGGATCTGGGGCCAACGTCCTGACTTTC,CASSQVWGSGANVLTF
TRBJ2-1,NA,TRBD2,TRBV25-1,TGTGCCAGCAGCCGGGGGGGTAGCCATGAGCAGTTCTTC,CASSRGGSHEQFF
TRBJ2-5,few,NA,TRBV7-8,TGTGCCAGCAGCTTAAACGGAGAGGGCTCAGAGACCCAGTACTTC,CASSLNGEGSETQYF
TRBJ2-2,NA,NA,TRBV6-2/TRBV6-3,TGTGCCAGCAGCCGCCGCACAGGGTCTGAGGAGCTGTTTTTT,CASSRRTGSEELFF
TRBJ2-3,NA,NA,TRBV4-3,TGCGCCAGCAGCCAAGATACGAGGGGCCTCACAGATACGCAGTATTTT,CASSQDTRGLTDTQYF
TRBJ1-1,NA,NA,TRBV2,TGTGCCAGCAGTTGGGGTATCGGCACTGAAGCTTTCTTT,CASSWGIGTEAFF
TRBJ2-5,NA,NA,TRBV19,TGTGCCAGTACTCCTCGGGGTCGCCAAGAGACCCAGTACTTC,CASTPRGRQETQYF
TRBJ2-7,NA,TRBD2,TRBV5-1,TGCGCCAGCAGCTTCAGACTAGCGGGGGGGCCCGAGCAGTACTTC,CASSFRLAGGPEQYF
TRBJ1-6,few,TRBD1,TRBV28,TGTGCCAGCAGTGGACAGGGGTGGATTAATTCACCCCTCCACTTT,CASSGQGWINSPLHF
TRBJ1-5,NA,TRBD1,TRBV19,TGTGCCAGTAGCGGGACAGGCAATCAGCCCCAGCATTTT,CASSGTGNQPQHF